The entry that follows covers one TCR beta chain sequence. It lacks a known antigen. The input lacks base qualities; no much larger clone sits a single base away. Receptor libraries were prepared by the immunoSEQ multiplex PCR assay. A mixture of 60 forward primers for TCR Vbeta segments and 13 reverse primers for TCR Jbeta segments was used in the multiplex PCR. The CDR3 region of rearranged TCR beta genes was amplified from genomic DNA with a multiplex PCR assay. On the Illumina HiSeq System, the amplified TCR beta libraries were sequenced as 87-base-pair reads. The published analysis was carried out like this. A later analysis counted some 80 million unique TCR beta chains across the 670 or so repertoires, and around 12 million of these chains were shared by at least two donors. A nearest-neighbor algorithm error-corrected the raw reads and collapsed the reads into unique sequences, merging closely related sequences to remove PCR and sequencing errors. To assign V, D and J gene segments, CDR3 sequences were aligned to IMGT reference sequences. Each retained sequence needed at least a six-nucleotide match to both a V gene segment and a J gene segment. Rearrangements were classified as productive when the CDR3 lacked stop codons and remained in frame with V and J, and all other rearrangements were classified as non-productive. Following IMGT convention, CDR3 was defined as the stretch from the second conserved V-encoded cysteine up to the conserved J-encoded phenylalanine. The earlier analysis of 500 to 750 of the donors excluded any sequence lacking an unambiguous match to a single V gene segment. An earlier analysis of approximately 590 of the donors classified V segments as functional when productive rearrangements were above 56.7% and as segregating when the standard deviation between donors was above 5%. To diagnose cytomegalovirus status from the catalog of TCR beta chain sequences, a statistical classification framework was built. In a later analysis, V and J genes were assigned by comparing TCR nucleotide sequences against IMGT/GENE-DB human TR gene sequences. The TCRdist pipeline was used in a later analysis to assign CDR3 sequences and most-parsimonious VDJ recombination scenarios. In a later analysis, each TCR beta chain was defined by its CDR3 amino acid sequence together with its V-gene family, and reads without a unique V-gene family were excluded. As a way to deal with suspected cross-contamination and a sequencing artifact, a later analysis dropped approximately 570 nucleotide sequences that were highly shared and had low generation probability. A later analysis calculated a clonal expansion index for each public chain from normalized within-repertoire ranks of inferred template counts. In a later analysis, generation probabilities were computed using a VDJ recombination model fitted to out-of-frame rearrangements, and the results were checked against IGoR. In a later analysis, hypergeometric tests were used to score TCR-TCR, TCR-HLA and TCR-CMV co-occurrence, with a repertoire-size bias correction applied to TCR pairs. To estimate false discovery rates, a later analysis permuted the HLA or CMV assignments 20 times. A later analysis grouped co-occurring TCRs with DBSCAN, adding TCRdist sequence similarity when clustering within HLA-allele-positive subsets. Co-occurrence clustering excluded repertoires with fewer than 30,000 or more than 120,000 public chains, plus five with anomalous nucleotide sharing. TCRdb holds this immuneACCESS table with in-frame rearrangements only. Some clones are missing; in checked studies, unresolved V genes explain under half, and the rest has no known cause. D and trimming come from the DNA, and the V and J calls and clone size come from that table. The sample has 150,000 to 200,000 clones on record, around 88% of them singletons. The biggest ten clones account for about 2.1% of the sample.

The data were taken from a study of cytomegalovirus exposure and HLA in healthy donors (TCRdb year 2017). General notes on the study: According to an earlier analysis of 450 to 650 of the donors, about 179 million T cells yielded 100 million or so unique TCR beta sequences and about 300 Gb of sequence data. An early release covering roughly 640 HLA-typed donors comprised approximately 300 gigabases of sequencing data and 85 million to 100 million unique TCR sequences. The genetic ancestry cluster associated with self-reported Caucasian donors included 81% of the 398 genotyped donors. The study aimed to test whether signatures of past pathogen exposure could be identified by cataloging public T cell receptors. Using immunosequencing, the study profiled T cell repertoires from roughly 650 subjects and related those repertoires to cytomegalovirus serostatus. A separate validation cohort of approximately 130 different subjects was used in addition to the roughly 700-subject first cohort. High-throughput TCR immunosequencing, statistical association of individual TCRs with disease status, and machine learning were combined to predict cytomegalovirus infection status. A later analysis re-examined previously published TCR beta repertoires from 600 to 700 donors and added high-resolution HLA genotyping to investigate patterns of TCR occurrence. The later analysis used no new phenotypic data to find candidate immune exposures, relying instead on TCR beta sequences and their occurrence across donors. In an earlier analysis of more than 550 of the donors, high-throughput TCR beta sequencing was used to judge whether each TCR beta V gene segment behaved as functional or pseudogenic. Donor age, sex, ethnicity and CMV serostatus were compiled together with the repertoire data. A later genetic analysis used genome-wide SNP genotypes for about three fifths of the 666 donors, treating that subset as a discovery cohort. All discovery cohort repertoires had been generated on a single sequencing platform. HLA typing covered class I and class II loci at four-digit resolution. The number of donors typed differed by locus, with 629-630 for A, B, C, DRB1 and DQB1, more than 500 for DQA1, 606 for DPA1, and around 430 for DPB1. Several DR-DQ haplotypes were handled as single units for association and clustering, since linkage in the cohort was strong. Across some 400 genotyped donors of the cohort, an average of roughly 200,000 unique TCR beta nucleotide sequences per donor were sequenced, and roughly 18% of those sequences were non-productive. Study-wide conclusions, independent of this receptor: Some IMGT-functional V segments, including TRBV6-2 and TRBV6-3, could not be distinguished by the 87-base-pair reads and were therefore excluded. Only TCR beta chains were sequenced in this cohort, and the absence of alpha or paired-chain data limited detectable features. According to a later analysis, TCR association rates differed among HLA loci, with DRB1 alleles showing the most associated TCRs and HLA-C alleles showing the fewest. A group of highly shared sequence variants was considered likely to be a technical artifact of the sequencing pipeline. Broadly in line with IMGT annotations, most TCR beta V segments showed up in productive rearrangements about 87% or about 30% of the time in an earlier analysis of around 550 of the donors. The only immune exposure information available for the cohort was CMV serostatus. A later analysis found that most CMV-associated TCR beta chains appeared HLA-restricted, with HLA associations seemingly driven largely by CMV exposure. The study listed 150 to 200 TCR beta chains as associated with cytomegalovirus. The classifier was reported to diagnose cytomegalovirus status with high specificity and sensitivity in both the original and validation cohorts. Linkage disequilibrium might explain the correlated functional status among segregating V segments, but an unknown experimental factor could not be ruled out. Most TCR sequences were seen in very few donors, while some public TCRs were found in many individuals. According to a later analysis, parvovirus B19, influenza, CMV and Epstein-Barr virus appeared linked to several top co-occurrence clusters. Because HLA typing was missing for some donors at each locus, association tests included only the typed subset. Compared with the 666-donor mean, donors in an Asian-associated ancestry cluster had fewer N-insertions in productive TCRs, according to a later genetic analysis. Because counts were too low, fewer than 20 rarely observed V segments, including chromosome 9 orphons, were excluded from the earlier analysis of 587 of the donors. Roughly uniform sequencing depth across donors was assumed in presence/absence analyses, although this assumption may not hold. Assigning TCR associations to individual alleles was difficult when HLA alleles, especially DR and DQ, strongly co-occurred. In a later genetic analysis, a missense DCLRE1C variant was associated with V-gene and J-gene trimming of TCR beta chains, and the association was replicated in an independent cohort. A further reported finding was that TCR beta sequences accurately predicted the HLA-A and HLA-B alleles for most subjects in the first cohort. At a false discovery rate of 0.05, a later analysis linked around 17,000 TCR beta sequences to specific HLA alleles. The authors suggested that the approach could potentially be extended to other disease states and immunological phenotypes. In a later analysis, HLA-associated TCR beta chains showed more clonal expansion and lower generation probabilities than non-associated chains that were equally common. A few of the identified cytomegalovirus-associated TCR beta chains were confirmed in vitro to be specific for cytomegalovirus antigens.

The cohort comprised fewer than 700 healthy bone marrow donors. At the time of sampling, every cohort member was nominally healthy, though immune exposures that went unrecorded were likely present. The donor was CMV seronegative and belonged to the group of 352 seronegative cohort members. A peripheral blood sample was provided by each donor, and peripheral blood mononuclear cells were used for TCR beta sequencing. The Qiagen DNeasy Blood Extraction Kit was used to extract genomic DNA from the blood cell samples. The CDR3 holds 14 amino acids from the cysteine to the phenylalanine. The kept DNA is CDR3 alone, 42 bases in frame from the first base. CDR1 is given as SGHDT and CDR2 as YYEEEE, both from the germline V gene.

The sequence came from a woman aged 18-29 years in good health and CMV-seronegative. The sequencing input was PBMCs. This chain joins TRBV5-6 to TRBJ2-5, and possibly TRBD2, on 6 matching bases. TRBJ2-7 matches the DNA end more closely, so the J call is doubtful. This receptor has the CDR3 CASRSAGRSYEQYF. The bases read TGTGCCAGCAGGTCCGCGGGACGGAGCTACGAGCAGTACTTC.